By share, the clone carrying this T cell receptor beta chain ranks as medium-sized. This record comes from a study of CXCR3 chemokines and chemotherapy response in bladder cancer. One entry per CDR3 protein, called by TCRdb with MiXCR from the PCR reads. The sample contains roughly 2,600 distinct CDR3 sequences, around a tenth of which appear only once. Germline V CDR1 and CDR2: KGHSH, LQKENI. The CDR3 covers 15 residues. The TCR comes from a human donor with bladder cancer that responded to neoadjuvant chemotherapy. The chain has TRBV18 and TRBJ2-7, with 11 bases identical to TRBD2. The tail of the sequence fits TRBJ2-1 better, so the J call may be wrong. Collection of the sample occurred from a patient whose treatment included neoadjuvant chemotherapy. In DNA, the CDR3 is TGTGCCAGCTCAAGGGATAGCGGGAGGGCCGGCGAGCAGTTCTTC. Its translation: CASSRDSGRAGEQFF.